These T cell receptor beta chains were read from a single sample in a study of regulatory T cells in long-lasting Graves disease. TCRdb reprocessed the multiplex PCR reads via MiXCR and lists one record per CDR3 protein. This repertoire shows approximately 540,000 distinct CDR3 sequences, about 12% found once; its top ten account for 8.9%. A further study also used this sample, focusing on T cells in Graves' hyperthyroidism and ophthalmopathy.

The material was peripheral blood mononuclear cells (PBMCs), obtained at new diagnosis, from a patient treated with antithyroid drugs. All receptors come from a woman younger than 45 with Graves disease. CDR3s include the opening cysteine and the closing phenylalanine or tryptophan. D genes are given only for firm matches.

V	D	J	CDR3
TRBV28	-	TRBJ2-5	CASSWDHRASEETQYF
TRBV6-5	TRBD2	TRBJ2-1	CASSSDLAGAYNEQFF
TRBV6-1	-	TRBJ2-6	CASSLLVLPGANVLTF
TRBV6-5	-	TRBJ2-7	CASSYDWSSYEQYF
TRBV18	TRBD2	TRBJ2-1	CASSSERGEQFF
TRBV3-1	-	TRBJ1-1	CASRFRATNTEAFF
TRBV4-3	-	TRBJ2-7	CASSRQEGGIYEQYF
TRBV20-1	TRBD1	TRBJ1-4	CSARQGGGEKLFF
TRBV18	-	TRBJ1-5	CASSGREGQPQHF
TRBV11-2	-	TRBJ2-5	CASSLVRTRTDPRKTQYF
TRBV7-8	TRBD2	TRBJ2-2	CASSLAGLAGRIANTGELFF
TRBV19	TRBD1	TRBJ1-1	CASKRRQGTATEAFF
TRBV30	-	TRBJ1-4	CAWLQGGSNEKLFF
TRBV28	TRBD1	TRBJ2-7	CASSFSMTPGQVSYEQYF
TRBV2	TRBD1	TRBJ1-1	CASSGQGGAEAFF
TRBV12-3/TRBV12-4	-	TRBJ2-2	CASSTRQSAGELFF
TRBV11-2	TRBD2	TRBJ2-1	CASSQVLAGDAEQFF
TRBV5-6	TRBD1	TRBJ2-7	CASSPGQHLTYEQYF
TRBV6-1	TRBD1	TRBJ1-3	CASSTGQGSGNTIYF
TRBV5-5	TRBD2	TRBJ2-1	CASSSRLAEEYNEQFF
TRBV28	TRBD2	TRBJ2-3	CASSYPGLAGQQYF
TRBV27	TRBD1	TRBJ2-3	CASSSVGQTDTQYF
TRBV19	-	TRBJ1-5	CASSMIGGPYQPQHF
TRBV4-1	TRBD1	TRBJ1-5	CASSQNRDRYQPQHF
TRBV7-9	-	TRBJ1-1	CASSFAGGGEGAFF
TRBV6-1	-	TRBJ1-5	CASTQTGGPQHF
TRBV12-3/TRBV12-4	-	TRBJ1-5	CASSPQRYSNQPQHF
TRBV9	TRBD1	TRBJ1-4	CASSVAGTGNEKLFF
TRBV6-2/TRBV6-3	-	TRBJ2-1	CASSYPGDPNEQFF
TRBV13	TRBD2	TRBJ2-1	CASSSAGGSDEQFF
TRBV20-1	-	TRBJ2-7	CSAREVWGAYEQYF
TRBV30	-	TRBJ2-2	CAWSVLGWGELFF
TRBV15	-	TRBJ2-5	CATSTSREARETQYF
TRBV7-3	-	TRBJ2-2	CASSPYTGELFF
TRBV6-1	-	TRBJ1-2	CASSEVRLEGYTF
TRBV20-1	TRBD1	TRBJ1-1	CSARPDRGRPEAFF
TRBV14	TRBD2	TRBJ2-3	CASSPLYVAGTDTQYF
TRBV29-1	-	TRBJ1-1	CSVEIILWNTEAFF
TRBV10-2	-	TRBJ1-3	CASIASGSGNTIYF